A selection of T cell receptor beta chains follows, all from one sample in a study of cytomegalovirus exposure and HLA in healthy donors. The data were produced by immunoSEQ multiplex PCR, yet TCRdb's version contains in-frame clones alone and is incomplete. The data show 150,000 to 200,000 clones, with 86% seen just once and approximately 1.5% held by the top ten. The sequenced sample consisted of PBMCs. All receptors come from a woman between 18 and 29 years old in good health and CMV-seronegative. CDR3s include the opening cysteine and the closing phenylalanine or tryptophan. D genes are given only for firm matches. Some rows have no size entry. The others give once, few or many, or a class for an expanded clone.

.	.	TRBV27	TRBJ1-2	13	TGTGCCACCAGGGTTGGGGGGAACTATGGCTACACCTTC	CATRVGGNYGYTF
TRBD1	.	TRBV7-2	TRBJ2-7	15	TGTGCCAGCAGCCTCATTGACAGGGGACTCTACGAGCAGTACTTC	CASSLIDRGLYEQYF
TRBD2	.	TRBV7-8	TRBJ2-7	15	TGTGCCAGCAGCCCCAGGGCAGGGAGGGCCTACGAGCAGTACTTC	CASSPRAGRAYEQYF
TRBD2	.	TRBV7-2	TRBJ2-7	15	TGTGCCAGCAGATCCCCCGGACTAGCGGGAGGAGAGCAGTACTTC	CASRSPGLAGGEQYF
TRBD1	.	TRBV25-1	TRBJ1-4	17	TGTGCCAGCAGTAGGTCAGGGGGCCCTCCAACTAATGAAAAACTGTTTTTT	CASSRSGGPPTNEKLFF
TRBD2	.	TRBV9	TRBJ2-5	16	TGTGCCAGCAGCGTCTCTAGCGGGGGTCTTCCAGAGACCCAGTACTTC	CASSVSSGGLPETQYF
.	.	TRBV21-1	TRBJ2-1	15	TGTGCCAGCAGCGGGAGCGGGAGGGCCTACAATGAGCAGTTCTTC	CASSGSGRAYNEQFF
.	.	TRBV14	TRBJ2-1	16	TGTGCCAGCAGCCTTCTACGGGAGTGGCTCTACAATGAGCAGTTCTTC	CASSLLREWLYNEQFF
TRBD1	.	TRBV5-1	TRBJ1-2	14	TGCGCCAGCAGCTGGACAGGGGTTGCCTATGGCTACACCTTC	CASSWTGVAYGYTF
.	.	TRBV19	TRBJ2-7	13	TGTGCCAGTAGTATTACAGGGTTGCACGAGCAGTACTTC	CASSITGLHEQYF
.	once	TRBV5-1	TRBJ1-3	14	TGCGCCAGCAGCCCCGACAGGACTGGAAACACCATATATTTT	CASSPDRTGNTIYF
TRBD1	.	TRBV5-3	TRBJ1-4	16	TGTGCCAGAAGCTTTGACAGGGGCCCAACTAATGAAAAACTGTTTTTT	CARSFDRGPTNEKLFF
.	.	TRBV9	TRBJ1-3	16	TGTGCCAGCAGCGTAGAAGACAGTTACTCTGGAAACACCATATATTTT	CASSVEDSYSGNTIYF
TRBD1	.	TRBV19	TRBJ1-5	12	TGTGCCTGCAGGGGGGCCAATCAGCCCCAGCATTTT	CACRGANQPQHF
TRBD1	once	TRBV19	TRBJ1-1	15	TGTGCCAGCAGAGTTGGACAGGTGGACAACACTGAAGCTTTCTTT	CASRVGQVDNTEAFF
.	.	TRBV2	TRBJ2-4	15	TGTGCCAGCAGCCCCCGCCCCGGGGGGCAAAACATTCAGTACTTC	CASSPRPGGQNIQYF
TRBD1	.	TRBV5-4	TRBJ2-5	18	TGTGCCAGCAGCCCAGGGAGTTTAGGTGTAGGGGGCGGAAAGACCCAGTACTTC	CASSPGSLGVGGGKTQYF
.	.	TRBV5-1	TRBJ1-1	12	TGCGCCAGCAGCCACGGAGGGACTGAAGCTTTCTTT	CASSHGGTEAFF
TRBD1	.	TRBV6-4	TRBJ2-1	14	TGTGCCAGCAGTGCAAGACAGGGGCCTAATGAGCAGTTCTTC	CASSARQGPNEQFF
TRBD1	.	TRBV9	TRBJ2-7	14	TGTGCCAGCAGCGTAGGACAGGGAAGGTACGAGCAGTACTTC	CASSVGQGRYEQYF
.	.	TRBV27	TRBJ2-3	15	TGTGCCAGCAGTTTAGGCAGGGGTTCAAGAGATACGCAGTATTTT	CASSLGRGSRDTQYF
TRBD1	.	TRBV7-7	TRBJ2-7	15	TGTGCCAGCAGCCGCGGACAGGGTAAAGGGGACGAGCAGTACTTC	CASSRGQGKGDEQYF
TRBD2	.	TRBV5-6	TRBJ2-1	17	TGTGCCAGCAGCCCCAGGTCAGGCGGGAGCTCCTACAATGAGCAGTTCTTC	CASSPRSGGSSYNEQFF
TRBD2	.	TRBV10-3	TRBJ2-7	16	TGTGCCAGCAAGGGGACTAGCGGGGGATTCTCCTACGAGCAGTACTTC	CASKGTSGGFSYEQYF
.	once	TRBV5-1	TRBJ1-1	14	TGCGCCAGCAGCTTGGGGGGCTCGAACACTGAAGCTTTCTTT	CASSLGGSNTEAFF
.	.	TRBV5-1	TRBJ2-7	14	TGCGCCAGCAGCCCCACGAGCCGCTCCTACGAGCAGTACTTC	CASSPTSRSYEQYF
.	.	TRBV11-1	TRBJ1-5	14	TGTGCCAGCAGCCCAGACAGTCACAATCAGCCCCAGCATTTT	CASSPDSHNQPQHF
.	.	TRBV11-2	TRBJ2-7	15	TGTGCCAGCAGCTTATCGAACTCACTCTCCTACGAGCAGTACTTC	CASSLSNSLSYEQYF
.	.	TRBV7-8	TRBJ1-5	14	TGTGCCAGCAGCCCTAACAGAAGCAATCAGCCCCAGCATTTT	CASSPNRSNQPQHF
.	.	TRBV10-3	TRBJ2-3	14	TGTGCCATCACGCGGACAGATAGCACAGATACGCAGTATTTT	CAITRTDSTDTQYF
.	.	TRBV9	TRBJ2-2	14	TGTGCCAGCAGCGTAGAACAGGTTAACGGGGAGCTGTTTTTT	CASSVEQVNGELFF
.	.	TRBV5-4	TRBJ2-5	15	TGTGCCAGCAGCTTCGTTTTCGGACAGCAAGAGACCCAGTACTTC	CASSFVFGQQETQYF
TRBD1	.	TRBV11-2	TRBJ1-6	16	TGTGCCAGCAGCTTAGATTATGGGACAGGCAATTCACCCCTCCACTTT	CASSLDYGTGNSPLHF
.	.	TRBV14	TRBJ2-7	15	TGTGCCAGCAGCCAAGTTAATCAGGGAATACACGAGCAGTACTTC	CASSQVNQGIHEQYF
.	few	TRBV2	TRBJ1-5	14	TGTGCCAGCAGTGAATTGGACACCCCCCAGCCCCAGCATTTT	CASSELDTPQPQHF
TRBD1	.	TRBV5-1	TRBJ2-1	16	TGCGCCAGCAGCTTGGAAGCGGACAGGGGATTTGTTGAGCAGTTCTTC	CASSLEADRGFVEQFF
.	.	TRBV5-1	TRBJ1-2	12	TGCGCCAGCTCCGGACAGAACTATGGCTACACCTTC	CASSGQNYGYTF
.	.	TRBV10-3	TRBJ1-3	13	TGTGCCATCTCCCCGGGGGCTGGAAACACCATATATTTT	CAISPGAGNTIYF
.	.	TRBV6-5	TRBJ2-3	14	TGTGCCAGCATCCGCTCCGGGGAGCCAGATACGCAGTATTTT	CASIRSGEPDTQYF
.	medium-sized	TRBV30	TRBJ2-2	15	TGTGCCTGGAGTGCCCCTGAACAGGCCACCGGGGAGCTGTTTTTT	CAWSAPEQATGELFF
TRBD2	.	TRBV9	TRBJ2-6	18	TGTGCCAGCAGCGCCCGAGGACTAGCGGGGGTAGGGGCCAACGTCCTGACTTTC	CASSARGLAGVGANVLTF
.	.	TRBV5-5	TRBJ2-7	16	TGTGCCAGCAGCTTGGAACCGGGAACCTTCCGGGGAGAGCAGTACTTC	CASSLEPGTFRGEQYF
TRBD2	.	TRBV5-1	TRBJ2-1	15	TGCGCCAGCAGCGGGTTGGGAGGGCCGAGTCGTGAGCAGTTCTTC	CASSGLGGPSREQFF
TRBD2	.	TRBV2	TRBJ2-2	15	TGTGCCAGCTCTCGCGGGGGATATCCCACCGGGGAGCTGTTTTTT	CASSRGGYPTGELFF
TRBD1	.	TRBV27	TRBJ2-7	15	TGTGCCAGCAGTTTGGGGACAGGCGACTCCTACGAGCAGTACTTC	CASSLGTGDSYEQYF
.	.	TRBV7-9	TRBJ1-5	17	TGTGCCAGCAGCTTAGGGTGGGAGCGGGCGAGCAATCAGCCCCAGCATTTT	CASSLGWERASNQPQHF
.	once	TRBV2	TRBJ2-1	14	TGTGCCATAACGGGACTCCCCAAAAACAATGAGCAGTTCTTC	CAITGLPKNNEQFF
.	.	TRBV5-1	TRBJ2-5	14	TGCGCCAGCAGCCACCCAGGGGCCGGGGAGACCCAGTACTTC	CASSHPGAGETQYF
.	.	TRBV12-5	TRBJ2-3	16	TGTGCTAGTGGCCGCTTGGGCTACCCCGGTCAAGATACGCAGTATTTT	CASGRLGYPGQDTQYF
.	once	TRBV2	TRBJ2-3	18	TGTGCCAGCAGTGAAGGCGCGCTAGCGACATTTAGCACAGATACGCAGTATTTT	CASSEGALATFSTDTQYF
TRBD1	many	TRBV7-3	TRBJ1-2	14	TGTGCCAGCAGCCCCGGGACAGGGGGCTATGGCTACACCTTC	CASSPGTGGYGYTF
.	.	TRBV2	TRBJ1-3	15	TGTGCCAGCAGTGAGGGCCGTTTTGCTGGAAACACCATATATTTT	CASSEGRFAGNTIYF
TRBD2	.	TRBV29-1	TRBJ2-1	13	TGCAGCGTGTGGGGGGGGTTAGACCGGGAGCAGTTCTTC	CSVWGGLDREQFF
TRBD2	.	TRBV18	TRBJ2-3	19	TGTGCCAGCTCACCACCTCTATCTCCAGCGGGGATTCCCACAGATACGCAGTATTTT	CASSPPLSPAGIPTDTQYF
.	once	TRBV7-6	TRBJ1-2	15	TGTGCCAGCAGCTTAGACGCCAGGGGAATCGGTGGCTACACCTTC	CASSLDARGIGGYTF
.	.	TRBV6-6	TRBJ1-2	14	TGTGCCAGCAGTTACGGTTCAGGGTACTATGGCTACACCTTC	CASSYGSGYYGYTF
.	.	TRBV7-2	TRBJ2-3	16	TGTGCCAGCAGCTTAGGTCGGGGAGGTGTGGCAGATACGCAGTATTTT	CASSLGRGGVADTQYF
TRBD1	.	TRBV14	TRBJ2-3	17	TGTGCCAGCAGCCAAGATATAACATCGGACAGCACAGGGGCGCAGTATTTT	CASSQDITSDSTGAQYF
.	.	TRBV9	TRBJ2-1	15	TGTGCCAGCAGCTCCTCCGGGACAACGCTCAATGAGCAGTTCTTC	CASSSSGTTLNEQFF